One sample yielded the 10 T cell receptor beta chains listed below, sequenced in a study of blood T cell repertoires in COVID-19. This table comes from immunoSEQ multiplex PCR, and its TCRdb copy is limited to in-frame clones, with some not included. The data hold some 180,000 clones, with roughly 89% observed a single time. The sample was peripheral blood. These TCRs come from a man aged 50-59 years with acute or convalescent COVID-19.

The chain combines TRBV4-1 with TRBJ1-5, with TRBD1 matching 9 bases. Looked up from germline, CDR1 is MGHRA and CDR2 is YSYEKL. With V trimmed by 4 bases and J by 6 bases, 7 bases remained unmatched. This CDR3 has 15 residues. DNA for the CDR3: TGCGCCAGCAGCCGCACAGGGGGCGATGGTCAGCCCCAGCATTTT. Translating gives CASSRTGGDGQPQHF.

The rearrangement joins TRBV28 to TRBJ2-7, with a possible D match to TRBD1 (5 bases). This CDR3 is built from 12 residues. V lost 5 bases and J 3 bases, leaving 8 bases between the germline ends. Germline lookup yields CDR1 MDHEN and CDR2 SYDVKM. The CDR3 DNA reads TGTGCCAGCAGTCAGGGTTTCTACGAGCAGTACTTC. This translates into CASSQGFYEQYF.

This chain joins TRBV7-6 and TRBJ1-2; the match to TRBD1 covers 7 bases. V lost 5 bases and J lost 6; bases outside the gene matches: 6. CDR3 length equals 13 residues. Germline V gene data show CDR1 as SGHVS and CDR2 as FNYEAQ. The CDR3 DNA is TGTGCCAGCAGCCTGACAGGGCTCCATGGCTACACCTTC. This translates into CASSLTGLHGYTF. The full variable domain, in which reference TRBV7-6 and TRBJ1-2 provide the parts outside the CDR3, is GAGVSQSPRYKVTKRGQDVALRCDPISGHVSLYWYRQALGQGPEFLTYFNYEAQQDKSGLPNDRFSAERPEGSISTLTIQRTEQRDSAMYRCASSLTGLHGYTFGSGTRLTVV.

There are a few counts of this clone. The chain recombines TRBV6-6 with TRBJ1-1; TRBD1 is a possible D gene (6 bases). V lost 7 bases, J lost 4 bases, and 16 bases lay in between. The CDR3 is 14 residues long. Germline V gene lookup returns CDR1 MNHNY and CDR2 SVGAGI (reference sequence). In DNA form, the CDR3 reads TGTGCCAGCAACAACAGGGCGGGCGGCACTGAAGCTTTCTTT. The encoded protein is CASNNRAGGTEAFF.

J is TRBJ1-1 and V is TRBV19; the match to TRBD1 covers 7 bases. With V trimmed by 5 bases and J by 5 bases, 5 bases remained unmatched. Per germline, CDR1 LNHDA and CDR2 SQIVND (reference sequence). CDR3 length equals 13 residues. CDR3 sequence reads: CASSRQGETEAFF. In DNA form, the CDR3 reads TGTGCCAGTAGTCGACAGGGCGAAACTGAAGCTTTCTTT.

The V call is TRBV4-3, the J call TRBJ1-4, with TRBD1 as a possible D gene (5 bases). CDR3 length equals 16 residues. With 1 base removed from V and 8 bases from J, the gap between germline ends came to 17 bases. The germline V gene has CDR1 LGHNA and CDR2 YSLEER. The CDR3 DNA reads as TGCGCCAGCAGCCAAGGGCTCAGGGCGAGAGACGAAAAACTGTTTTTT. The encoded protein is CASSQGLRARDEKLFF.

The genes are TRBV4-3 and TRBJ2-6; TRBD1 matches 10 bases. V shed 1 base and J 4 bases; nucleotides not matched to a gene: 7. CDR1 and CDR2 (germline): LGHNA, YSLEER. The length of the CDR3 is 18 residues. CDR3 sequence reads: CASSQGGQGEGGANVLTF. The CDR3 DNA follows: TGCGCCAGCAGCCAAGGTGGACAGGGGGAAGGCGGGGCCAACGTCCTGACTTTC.

The J gene is TRBJ1-2, the V gene TRBV10-1; TRBD1 might be the D (6 bases). The germline V gene has CDR1 WNHNN and CDR2 SYGVQD (reference sequence). The CDR3 runs to 15 residues. V was clipped by 3 bases and J by 4 bases, with 15 bases between them. The CDR3 loop is CASSENRVLFYGYTF. The CDR3 nucleotides are TGCGCCAGCAGTGAAAACAGGGTCCTTTTCTATGGCTACACCTTC.

The chain is built from TRBV5-1 and TRBJ1-1; 10 nucleotides match TRBD1. Germline trimming cut 4 bases from V and 3 bases from J; bases unmatched to any gene: 3. The CDR3 contains 14 residues. CDR1 SGHRS and CDR2 YFSETQ come from the germline V gene. DNA of the CDR3: TGCGCCAGCAGCCCGGGACAGGGGCACACTGAAGCTTTCTTT. Translated: CASSPGQGHTEAFF.

In this sample, this clone turned up once. The CDR3 coding sequence is TGTGCCAGCAGCGTAGAGGCTAGCGGGGCCACAGATACGCAGTATTTT. Translating gives CASSVEASGATDTQYF. The chain employs TRBV9 and TRBJ2-3; 9 bases are shared with TRBD2. This CDR3 has 16 residues. Trimming cost V 0 bases and J 2 bases; bases outside gene matches: 4. Germline CDR1 SGDLS, CDR2 YYNGEE.